These 21 T cell receptor beta chains came from one sample sequenced in a study of T cell responses to AZD1222 COVID-19 vaccine. TCRdb's copy holds only in-frame clones and misses some; the assay was immunoSEQ multiplex PCR. The sample holds approximately 140,000 clones; just over 90% are singletons and the top ten take around 3.5%. Source: peripheral blood, taken on day 0 of AZD1222 vaccination. These receptors were obtained from an adult in good health.

V is TRBV10-1 and J is TRBJ2-2, with 12 positions matching TRBD1. The CDR3 has 16 amino acids. Trimming cost V 4 bases and J 4 bases; bases outside gene matches: 4. Germline CDR1 reads WNHNN; CDR2 reads SYGVQD (reference sequence). CDR3 protein: CASSGGQGAGTGELFF. The CDR3 DNA follows: TGCGCCAGCAGTGGGGGACAGGGGGCTGGCACCGGGGAGCTGTTTTTT.

This clone was recorded once. V gene TRBV19 combines with J gene TRBJ2-1; 7 nucleotides line up with TRBD2. CDR1 is LNHDA, CDR2 SQIVND, per germline (reference sequence). After removal of 6 bases from V and 0 bases from J, the junction contained 8 bases not matched to a gene. This CDR3 has 16 residues. CDR3 amino acids: CASSKFGGTSYNEQFF. CDR3 DNA sequence: TGTGCCAGTAGCAAATTCGGGGGGACCTCCTACAATGAGCAGTTCTTC.

The chain carries TRBV29-1 and TRBJ2-1, with a tentative D call TRBD2 (6 bases). Germline loops: CDR1 SQVTM, CDR2 ANQGSEA. The CDR3 spans 12 residues. V was pared by 6 bases and J by 8 bases, with 14 bases between. CDR3 DNA sequence: TGCAGCGTGCGCCTAGCGCCCCATGAGCAGTTCTTC. Encoded protein: CSVRLAPHEQFF.

This clone was observed once. V usage is TRBV19 and J usage is TRBJ2-1, with D hard to call. V lost 2 bases, J lost 0 bases, and 2 bases lay in between. In germline, CDR1 is LNHDA, CDR2 SQIVND (reference sequence). This CDR3 is 13 amino acids long. The CDR3 is CASSISSYNEQFF. DNA for the CDR3: TGTGCCAGTAGTATAAGCTCCTACAATGAGCAGTTCTTC.

The chain links TRBV11-3 to TRBJ1-6; 9 bases are shared with TRBD1. Germline V CDR1 and CDR2: SGHNT, YENEEA. Germline trimming cut 3 bases from V and 7 bases from J; bases unmatched to any gene: 4. The CDR3 consists of 15 residues. CDR3 sequence: CASSFKGTGNSPLHF. CDR3 DNA: TGTGCCAGCAGCTTTAAAGGGACAGGGAATTCACCCCTCCACTTT.

The rearrangement links TRBV10-3 to TRBJ2-1; 9 bases fit TRBD2. The V and J ends lost 6 bases and 7 bases, in that order; junction bases with no gene match: 4. CDR1 is ENHRY and CDR2 is SYGVKD in the germline V gene. There are 13 residues in the CDR3. CDR3 loop: CAIRLAGKNEQFF. CDR3 coding DNA: TGTGCCATCAGGCTAGCGGGGAAGAATGAGCAGTTCTTC.

This clone was detected only once. The chain employs TRBV18 and TRBJ1-3, with D uncertain. Germline CDR1 is KGHSH and CDR2 is LQKENI. This CDR3 has 15 residues. The V end was cut by 5 bases, the J end by 4 bases, with 15 bases between. CDR3: CASSSSPGVGNTIYF. DNA for the CDR3: TGTGCCAGCTCATCGAGCCCGGGTGTCGGAAACACCATATATTTT.

The chain is built from TRBV5-1 and TRBJ2-7, with D perhaps given as TRBD1 or TRBD2 (5 bases each). The germline V and J ends were trimmed by 0 bases and 5 bases, with 15 bases remaining between them. Germline V gives CDR1 SGHRS, CDR2 YFSETQ. The CDR3 runs to 15 residues. The CDR3, as DNA: TGCGCCAGCAGCTTGGCGGGTGGAACGGGGCACGAGCAGTACTTC. This gives the protein CASSLAGGTGHEQYF.

V gene TRBV5-1 combines with J gene TRBJ1-1; 8 bases align to TRBD1. Germline-derived CDR1 and CDR2 are SGHRS and YFSETQ. There are 17 residues in the CDR3. Trimming cost V 4 bases and J 1 base; bases outside gene matches: 12. In DNA, the CDR3 is TGCGCCAGCAGCCTCACTTTGTTAGGGACAGGGAACACTGAAGCTTTCTTT. It yields the protein CASSLTLLGTGNTEAFF.

The chain combines TRBV19 with TRBJ1-5; D is uncertain. Trimming shortened V by 5 bases and J by 0 bases, and 8 bases separated the two germline ends. CDR3 length: 14 amino acids. In germline, CDR1 is LNHDA, CDR2 SQIVND (reference sequence). CDR3 protein: CASSHRYSNQPQHF. The CDR3 region has the DNA TGTGCCAGTAGTCACCGTTATAGCAATCAGCCCCAGCATTTT.

The V and J genes are TRBV9 and TRBJ2-3; 7 bases agree with TRBD2. J lost 4 bases, V lost 6 bases, and 8 bases had no gene match. The CDR3 has 14 residues. Germline V gene sequence: CDR1 SGDLS, CDR2 YYNGEE. Written as DNA, the CDR3 is TGTGCCAGCAACCAACTAGCGCTCGCAGATACGCAGTATTTT. Protein product: CASNQLALADTQYF. Full variable domain (remainder filled in from reference TRBV9 and TRBJ2-3): DSGVTQTPKHLITATGQRVTLRCSPRSGDLSVYWYQQSLDQGLQFLIQYYNGEERAKGNILERFSAQQFPDLHSELNLSSLELGDSALYFCASNQLALADTQYFGPGTRLTVL.

J is TRBJ1-4 and V is TRBV15; 7 nucleotides match TRBD1. V lost 2 bases, J lost 6 bases, and 6 bases stayed unmatched. CDR3 length: 15 amino acids. CDR1 LNHNV and CDR2 YYDKDF come from the germline V gene (reference sequence). The CDR3 protein is CATSRWTGGHEKLFF. Written as DNA, the CDR3 is TGTGCCACCAGCAGATGGACAGGCGGGCATGAAAAACTGTTTTTT.

The chain carries TRBV12-5 and TRBJ2-5; D gene ambiguous. Trimming removed 6 bases at V and 3 bases at J, with 5 bases between. Per germline, CDR1 LGHNT and CDR2 FRNRAP. The CDR3 loop spans 11 amino acids. The CDR3 region has the DNA TGTGCTAGTGGGGTCGAAGAGACCCAGTACTTC. Its protein is CASGVEETQYF.

The V and J genes are TRBV19 and TRBJ2-3; 12 positions match TRBD2. Per the germline V gene, CDR1 is LNHDA and CDR2 is SQIVND (reference sequence). This CDR3 contains 16 residues. The ends lost 6 bases at V and 3 bases at J; junction bases unmatched: 7. The CDR3 DNA is TGTGCCAGTAGGAGACTAGCGGGAGCGAATACAGATACGCAGTATTTT. This codes for CASRRLAGANTDTQYF.

The chain carries TRBV7-9 and TRBJ1-1; no firm D call. Germline V lookup: CDR1 SEHNR, CDR2 FQNEAQ (reference sequence). Trimming cost V 1 base and J 11 bases, with 14 bases left between them. This CDR3 is 13 amino acids long. The CDR3 is CASSLGVKGVAFF. The CDR3 DNA reads TGTGCCAGCAGCTTAGGGGTAAAGGGTGTCGCTTTCTTT. Full variable domain (outside the CDR3, taken from reference TRBV7-9 and TRBJ1-1): DTGVSQNPRHKITKRGQNVTFRCDPISEHNRLYWYRQTLGQGPEFLTYFQNEAQLEKSRLLSDRFSAERPKGSFSTLEIQRTEQGDSAMYLCASSLGVKGVAFFGQGTRLTVV.

This sequence joins TRBV27 and TRBJ1-5; 8 bases align to TRBD1. The junction had 5 bases not matched to a gene; V was cut back by 5 bases and J by 2 bases. The CDR3 consists of 15 residues. The V gene's germline CDR1 is MNHEY and CDR2 SMNVEV (reference sequence). Here the CDR3 reads CASSPRTGRNQPQHF. The CDR3 DNA reads TGTGCCAGCAGTCCGCGGACAGGGCGCAATCAGCCCCAGCATTTT.

The CDR3 coding sequence is TGTGCCAGTAGTGCGGGACAGTGGGACACTGAAGCTTTCTTT. Protein product: CASSAGQWDTEAFF. The chain uses TRBV19 and TRBJ1-1; 7 nucleotides match TRBD1. The junction had 6 bases not matched to a gene; V was cut back by 5 bases and J by 3 bases. The CDR3 is made up of 14 amino acids. Germline V gene sequence: CDR1 LNHDA, CDR2 SQIVND (reference sequence).

A few counts support this clone. The chain recombines TRBV5-1 with TRBJ2-3, with 9 bases lining up with TRBD2. The CDR3 contains 17 residues. The J segment lost 3 bases and the V segment lost 3 bases, leaving 11 bases of the junction unmatched. Germline lookup yields CDR1 SGHRS and CDR2 YFSETQ. The CDR3 region is CASSWTGGGAGTDTQYF. CDR3 nucleotide sequence: TGCGCCAGCAGCTGGACCGGCGGGGGGGCCGGGACAGATACGCAGTATTTT.

V is TRBV3-1 (or the pseudogene TRBV3-2) and J is TRBJ1-1, with TRBD1 as a possible D gene (5 bases). The CDR3 runs 15 residues. Germline V CDR1 and CDR2: LGHDT, YNNKEL (reference sequence). The germline V and J ends were trimmed by 0 bases and 11 bases, with 19 bases remaining between them. As DNA, the CDR3 is TGTGCCAGCAGCCAAGATTGGGGTGGGACGTCGGCGGCTTTCTTT. This codes for CASSQDWGGTSAAFF.

The V call is TRBV4-1, the J call TRBJ2-1, with unresolved D. Looked up from germline, CDR1 is MGHRA and CDR2 is YSYEKL. The CDR3 has 14 residues. V was shortened by 6 bases and J by 5 bases, with 14 bases between the two germline ends. The CDR3 nucleotides read TGCGCCAGCAGACGATTAGAACACCACAATGAGCAGTTCTTC. Translating it yields CASRRLEHHNEQFF.

The chain is built from TRBV30 and TRBJ2-6; 9 bases match TRBD1. Germline-derived CDR1 and CDR2 are GTSNPN and SVGIG (reference sequence). With 5 bases clipped from V and 1 base from J, the junction kept 9 bases outside the gene matches. CDR3 length: 17 residues. The CDR3 DNA reads as TGTGCCTGGGTCGGACAGGGGAACCCTTCTGGGGCCAACGTCCTGACTTTC. Translated: CAWVGQGNPSGANVLTF.